This T cell receptor beta chain was retrieved from a study of cytomegalovirus exposure and HLA in healthy donors. On the study more broadly: Earlier work reported approximately 110 million unique TCR beta sequences from 150 million to 200 million T cells. Study-level points and caveats: Both high specificity and high sensitivity reportedly marked the classifier's diagnosis of cytomegalovirus status. A few V segments could not be told apart, such as TRBV6-2 and TRBV6-3, and were left out.

Turning to this clone: Antigen: not known.

Amplification used 60 Vbeta primers and 13 Jbeta primers. The data were produced by immunoSEQ multiplex PCR, yet TCRdb's version contains in-frame clones alone and is incomplete. The sample shows about 160,000 clones, about 75% of them seen only once. The CDR3 sequence is 18 residues long. V was pared by 2 bases and J by 4 bases, with 13 bases of the junction left unmatched. V usage is TRBV23-1 and J usage is TRBJ2-2; 7 bases line up with TRBD2. TRBV23-1 is an ORF for which the function is uncertain. Source material: PBMCs. This receptor was obtained from a man younger than 35 in good health and CMV-seropositive. CDR3 in DNA: TGCGCCAGCAGTCAAGGGAGGACTAGGTCCAGGGTCACCGGGGAGCTGTTTTTT. Protein: CASSQGRTRSRVTGELFF.